The 26 T cell receptor beta chains below all came from one sample that was sequenced in a study of glioma-infiltrating T cells. TCR alpha and beta CDR3 regions were amplified from RNA using iRepertoire nested multiplex PCR. Each CDR3 protein gets one entry after TCRdb re-called the multiplex PCR reads with MiXCR. This repertoire shows approximately 400,000 distinct CDR3 sequences, about 40% found once; its top ten account for 12%. The sequenced sample consisted of glioma tissue, nonneoplastic brain tissue, or PBMCs (not recorded which). The receptor source for this set is a human donor with low-grade glioma or glioblastoma, undergoing nonglioma brain surgery, or in good health (not recorded which).

This clonotype has just a few counts. As the CDR3 is not closed by the conserved phenylalanine or tryptophan, this likely results from a read error. No DNA is shown, since the ends of the CDR3 on it are uncertain; the CDR3 is the one TCRdb lists. The chain is built from TRBV12-3 or TRBV12-4 and TRBJ2-1; the DNA was not compared with TRBD2, the D call given in the table. With termini counted, the CDR3 has 15 amino acids. The CDR3 loop is CASSSRGLAGGSHII.

This clonotype occurred many times. This rearrangement joins TRBV6-1 to TRBJ2-1; D unresolved. Trimming left V 7 bases short and J 0 bases short, with 13 bases between. The germline V gene encodes CDR1 MNHNS and CDR2 SASEGT. The CDR3 sequence is 15 residues long. The CDR3 is CASTRPGSSYNEQFF. In DNA, the CDR3 is TGTGCCAGCACCCGACCGGGCAGCTCCTACAATGAGCAGTTCTTC.

The rearrangement uses TRBV7-9 and TRBJ1-4, with a possible D match to TRBD1 (5 bases). V lost 11 bases to trimming and J lost 8 bases, with 9 bases between them. CDR1 is SEHNR, CDR2 FQNEAQ, per germline (reference sequence). This CDR3 has 10 residues. Written as DNA, the CDR3 is TGTGCCTTTGAGGGGGAAAAACTGTTTTTT. Translation: CAFEGEKLFF.

The chain employs TRBV29-1 and TRBJ2-4, with 7 positions matching TRBD2. The CDR3 loop spans 11 amino acids. Trimming removed 7 bases from V and 8 bases from J; junction bases left unmatched: 5. Germline V gene lookup returns CDR1 SQVTM and CDR2 ANQGSEA. DNA of the CDR3: TGCAGCGGCCAGGGAGGGGACATTCAGTACTTC. Amino acid sequence: CSGQGGDIQYF.

Concerning this clonotype: This may stem from a read error, because a much larger clone lies one nucleotide away. The missing conserved phenylalanine or tryptophan at the end of this CDR3 makes a read error likely. The chain links TRBV6-6 to TRBJ1-2; maybe TRBD1 (5 bases). There are 13 residues in the CDR3. Trimming took off 6 bases at V and 6 bases at J, with 14 bases between the two ends. CDR1 and CDR2 (germline): MNHNY, SVGAGI (reference sequence). In DNA form, the CDR3 reads TGTGCCAGCAGCCGTGTTCAGGGAAATGGCTACACCTCC. It translates to CASSRVQGNGYTS.

Only a few counts were recorded for this clonotype. The genes are TRBV6-1 and TRBJ2-3; 7 nucleotides line up with TRBD2. CDR3 length equals 12 residues. Germline trimming cut 5 bases from V and 8 bases from J; bases unmatched to any gene: 4. Germline lookup yields CDR1 MNHNS and CDR2 SASEGT. The CDR3 DNA sequence: TGTGCCAGCAGTCTGCGGGGGTCTACGCAGTATTTT. It yields the protein CASSLRGSTQYF.

The table lists this clonotype with a few counts. This chain joins TRBV6-9 and TRBJ2-2, with 10 bases identical to TRBD2. Trimming cost V 4 bases and J 1 base; bases outside gene matches: 3. This CDR3 comprises 16 residues. The germline V gene encodes CDR1 MNHGY and CDR2 SVAAGI. The DNA for the CDR3 is TGTGCCAGCAGTTTGAGACTAGCGGGGAACACCGGGGAGCTGTTTTTT. Encoded protein: CASSLRLAGNTGELFF.

As to this clonotype: With a much larger clone just one base away, this may be a read error. The genes are TRBV7-2 and TRBJ2-1, with TRBD2 matching over 11 bases. The J call is doubtful: the DNA matches TRBJ2-7 better. Germline CDR1 SGHTA, CDR2 FQGNSA. CDR3 length: 15 amino acids. CDR3 in DNA: TGTGCCAGCAGCTTGGTAGCGGGAGGGTACAATGAGCAGTACTTC. Translation: CASSLVAGGYNEQYF.

At least ten counts were recorded for this clonotype. The chain is built from TRBV27 and TRBJ1-1; unclear D gene. This CDR3 contains 14 residues. The V and J ends lost 5 bases and 2 bases respectively, with 12 bases between them. The germline gives CDR1 MNHEY, CDR2 SMNVEV (reference sequence). The CDR3 loop is CASSARTRNTEAFF. CDR3 coding DNA: TGTGCCAGCAGTGCCAGAACAAGAAACACTGAAGCTTTCTTT.

The chain recombines TRBV28 with TRBJ2-3; D gene uncertain. Germline assignment: CDR1 MDHEN and CDR2 SYDVKM. Trimming cost V 6 bases and J 8 bases, with 9 bases left between them. CDR3 size: 11 residues. The CDR3 loop reads CASRGYLTQYF. The CDR3 DNA reads as TGTGCCAGCAGGGGATACCTTACGCAGTATTTT.

This clonotype was seen a handful of times. The chain is built from TRBV28 and TRBJ1-2; D not certain. V was cut by 5 bases and J by 4 bases, with 14 bases left in between. The CDR3 totals 14 residues. Germline assignment: CDR1 MDHEN and CDR2 SYDVKM. CDR3 residues: CASSRSGGSYGYTF. The CDR3 DNA sequence: TGTGCCAGCAGTCGCTCGGGAGGGAGCTATGGCTACACCTTC.

On this clonotype: A much larger clone lies one base from this, so it may be a read error. This chain connects TRBV15 to TRBJ2-7, with 9 positions matching TRBD1. Germline CDR1 is LNHNV and CDR2 is YYDKDF (reference sequence). This CDR3 region has 14 residues. J was trimmed by 1 base and V by 11 bases; bases with no gene match: 9. This CDR3 is CASSGTGRSYEQYF. The CDR3 DNA reads TGTGCCTCCTCCGGGACAGGGCGATCCTACGAGCAGTACTTC.

In the case of this clonotype: This sequence may be a read error, since a much larger clone differs from it by one base. The chain links TRBV6-2 or TRBV6-3 to TRBJ2-1, with D unclear. Gene TRBJ2-7 matches the end of the DNA better, so the J call may be wrong. The V gene's germline CDR1 is MNHEY and CDR2 SVGEGT. This CDR3 is built from 15 residues. This CDR3 is CASSDPIRSYNEQYF. CDR3 DNA: TGTGCCAGCAGTGACCCAATTAGGTCCTACAATGAGCAGTACTTC.

At least ten counts were recorded for this clonotype. This chain joins TRBV6-2 or TRBV6-3 and TRBJ2-1, with 9 bases identical to TRBD2. Germline CDR1 MNHEY, CDR2 SVGEGT. With V trimmed by 0 bases and J by 4 bases, 10 bases remained unmatched. The CDR3 contains 18 residues. CDR3: CASSYSVISGRVYNEQFF. CDR3 DNA sequence: TGTGCCAGCAGTTACTCCGTGATTAGCGGGAGAGTATACAATGAGCAGTTCTTC.

The chain uses TRBV20-1 and TRBJ2-5; 13 nucleotides line up with TRBD2. CDR1 and CDR2 from the germline V gene are DFQATT and SNEGSKA (reference sequence). The junction had 9 bases not matched to a gene; V was cut back by 3 bases and J by 5 bases. This CDR3 has 16 residues. The CDR3 DNA is TGCAGTGCTAGCAAATGGACTAGCGGGAGAGTGGAGACCCAGTACTTC. This encodes CSASKWTSGRVETQYF.

In this sample, this clonotype turned up a few times. The V gene is TRBV7-2, the J gene TRBJ2-2; the D gene is possibly TRBD1 (6 bases). CDR3 length: 15 residues. V was shortened by 5 bases and J by 3 bases, with 13 bases between the two germline ends. Germline assignment: CDR1 SGHTA and CDR2 FQGNSA. The CDR3 is CASSPHRADTGELFF. CDR3 nucleotide sequence: TGTGCCAGCAGCCCCCACAGGGCCGACACCGGGGAGCTGTTTTTT.

In this sample, this clonotype turned up many times. The gene calls are TRBV27 and TRBJ2-2; TRBD1 might be the D (5 bases). The CDR3 covers 16 residues. Looked up from germline, CDR1 is MNHEY and CDR2 is SMNVEV (reference sequence). Between the trimmed V and J ends, which lost 3 bases and 0 bases, there was a span of 11 bases. CDR3 sequence: CASSFVGASNTGELFF. DNA of the CDR3: TGTGCCAGCAGTTTTGTAGGGGCTTCGAACACCGGGGAGCTGTTTTTT.

This clonotype appeared a few times. This sequence joins TRBV4-3 and TRBJ1-4; D call uncertain. With 2 bases removed from V and 6 bases from J, the gap between germline ends came to 13 bases. Germline CDR1 LGHNA, CDR2 YSLEER. This CDR3 comprises 15 residues. The CDR3 DNA sequence: TGCGCCAGCAGCCAATGGAATCAGGTCGATGAAAAACTGTTTTTT. It codes for CASSQWNQVDEKLFF.

This chain joins TRBV24-1 and TRBJ2-3; 7 bases align to TRBD2. V lost 0 bases, J lost 3 bases, and 2 bases stayed unmatched. The germline CDR1 and CDR2 sequences are KGHDR and SFDVKD. The CDR3 consists of 15 residues. CDR3 amino acids: CATSDLREGTDTQYF. The CDR3 DNA reads as TGTGCCACCAGTGATTTGAGGGAGGGGACAGATACGCAGTATTTT.

The chain employs TRBV7-2 and TRBJ1-1; D may be TRBD1 (6 bases). The CDR3 loop spans 15 amino acids. Trimming removed 6 bases at V and 0 bases at J, with 14 bases between. Germline assignment: CDR1 SGHTA and CDR2 FQGNSA. The CDR3 region has the DNA TGTGCCAGCAGACAGGGTCCCTTTATGAACACTGAAGCTTTCTTT. It translates to CASRQGPFMNTEAFF.

This clonotype was seen a few times. This chain uses TRBV6-1 with TRBJ2-7; possibly TRBD1 for D (7 bases). This CDR3 contains 15 residues. Per germline, CDR1 MNHNS and CDR2 SASEGT. V lost 5 bases, J lost 4 bases, and 18 bases lay in between. In DNA, the CDR3 is TGTGCCAGCAGTCCGCGGGACAGCATAGCATACGAGCAGTACTTC. Residues: CASSPRDSIAYEQYF.

Notes on this clonotype: This sequence may be a read error, since a much larger clone differs from it by one base. This chain uses TRBV28 with TRBJ1-2; D unclear. Germline V gene sequence: CDR1 MDHEN, CDR2 SYDVKM. This CDR3 region has 10 residues. The CDR3, as DNA: TGTGCCACCTCTAACTGTGGCTACACCTTC. It yields the protein CATSNCGYTF.

This clonotype was recorded many times. V and J are TRBV28 and TRBJ1-5, with a tentative D call TRBD1 (5 bases). Germline values: CDR1 MDHEN, CDR2 SYDVKM. The ends were cut back, 6 bases at V and 3 bases at J, with 9 bases in the middle. This CDR3 is built from 13 residues. CDR3 sequence reads: CASRVRDNQPQHF. Written as DNA, the CDR3 is TGTGCCAGCAGGGTCAGGGACAATCAGCCCCAGCATTTT.

This clonotype was recorded many times. The chain employs TRBV7-6 and TRBJ1-1, with D possibly being TRBD1 (5 bases). Trimming cost V 2 bases and J 4 bases, with 11 bases left between them. Germline assignment: CDR1 SGHVS and CDR2 FNYEAQ. The CDR3 totals 14 residues. The CDR3 reads CASSLTAGLTEAFF. CDR3 nucleotides: TGTGCCAGCAGCTTAACCGCAGGGCTCACTGAAGCTTTCTTT.

This clonotype came up many times. The chain combines TRBV27 with TRBJ2-2; the match to TRBD1 covers 7 bases. The CDR3 spans 14 residues. Germline V gene data show CDR1 as MNHEY and CDR2 as SMNVEV (reference sequence). V was pared by 5 bases and J by 4 bases, with 4 bases of the junction left unmatched. As DNA, the CDR3 is TGTGCCAGCAGTCCTGACAGGGCCACCGGGGAGCTGTTTTTT. It translates to CASSPDRATGELFF.

As to this clonotype: At one of its ends the junction is not consistent with the germline gene, which may arise from a read error. The gene calls are TRBV7-2 and TRBJ2-1; TRBD2 matches 13 bases. CDR1 is SGHTA and CDR2 is FQGNSA in the germline V gene. This CDR3 contains 19 residues. CDR3 residues: CASSLVAGLAGYSYNEQLF. In DNA, the CDR3 is TGTGCCAGCAGCTTAGTAGCGGGACTAGCGGGATATTCTTACAATGAGCAGCTCTTC.